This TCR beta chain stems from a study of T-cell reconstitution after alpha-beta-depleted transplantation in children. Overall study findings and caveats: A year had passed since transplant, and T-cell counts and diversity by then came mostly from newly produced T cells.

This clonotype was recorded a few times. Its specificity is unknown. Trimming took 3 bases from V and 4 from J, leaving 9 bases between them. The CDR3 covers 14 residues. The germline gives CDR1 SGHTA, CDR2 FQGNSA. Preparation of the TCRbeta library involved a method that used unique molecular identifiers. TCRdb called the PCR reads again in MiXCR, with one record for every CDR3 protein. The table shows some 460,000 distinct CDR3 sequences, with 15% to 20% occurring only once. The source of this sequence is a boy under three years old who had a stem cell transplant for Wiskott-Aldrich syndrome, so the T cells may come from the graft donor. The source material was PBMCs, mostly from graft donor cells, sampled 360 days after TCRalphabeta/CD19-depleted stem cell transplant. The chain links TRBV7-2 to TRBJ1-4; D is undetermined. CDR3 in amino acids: CASSFFSFNEKLFF. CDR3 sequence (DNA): TGTGCCAGCAGCTTCTTCAGTTTTAATGAAAAACTGTTTTTT.